This T cell receptor beta chain derives from a study of CXCR3-negative and CXCR3-positive naive CD8 T cells. CDR3 length: 15 residues. Germline V lookup: CDR1 DFQATT, CDR2 SNEGSKA (reference sequence). TRB cDNA was prepared as libraries by UMI-labeled 5' RACE. Reanalyzing the 5' RACE reads, TCRdb keeps one entry per CDR3 protein, without DNA. The sample table includes about 120,000 distinct CDR3 sequences. The sequence was collected from a human donor in good health. Some clones in this sample may be carry-over from other donors' samples. This chain links TRBV20-1 with TRBJ2-1; lacking DNA, the TRBD2 call made by TCRdb goes unchecked. The sample taken for sequencing was naive CXCR3- CD8+ T cells from blood. The subset here: CD45RO-CCR7+CD27+CD95- naive CD8+ T cells lacking CXCR3 (TNR3-). The CDR3 loop reads CSARGLTSSVGEQFF.